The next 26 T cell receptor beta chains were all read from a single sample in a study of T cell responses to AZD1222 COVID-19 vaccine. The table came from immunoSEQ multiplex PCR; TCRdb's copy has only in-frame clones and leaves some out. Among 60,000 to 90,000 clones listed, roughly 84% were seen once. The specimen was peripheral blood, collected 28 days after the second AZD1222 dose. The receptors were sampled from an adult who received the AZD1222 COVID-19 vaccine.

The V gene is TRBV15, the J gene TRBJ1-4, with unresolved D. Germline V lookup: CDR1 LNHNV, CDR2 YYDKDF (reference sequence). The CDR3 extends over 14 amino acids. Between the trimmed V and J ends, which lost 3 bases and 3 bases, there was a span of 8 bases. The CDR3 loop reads CATSRERPNEKLFF. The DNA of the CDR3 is TGTGCCACCAGCAGGGAGCGGCCTAATGAAAAACTGTTTTTT.

CDR3 DNA: TGTGCCAGCAGCTTCCAACCAAATTCACCCCTCCACTTT. It translates to CASSFQPNSPLHF. The gene calls are TRBV7-9 and TRBJ1-6; no firm D call. V was pared by 3 bases and J by 7 bases, with 7 bases between. The CDR3 sequence is 13 residues long. Per the germline V gene, CDR1 is SEHNR and CDR2 is FQNEAQ (reference sequence). Complete variable domain (other parts from reference TRBV7-9 and TRBJ1-6): DTGVSQNPRHKITKRGQNVTFRCDPISEHNRLYWYRQTLGQGPEFLTYFQNEAQLEKSRLLSDRFSAERPKGSFSTLEIQRTEQGDSAMYLCASSFQPNSPLHFGNGTRLTVT.

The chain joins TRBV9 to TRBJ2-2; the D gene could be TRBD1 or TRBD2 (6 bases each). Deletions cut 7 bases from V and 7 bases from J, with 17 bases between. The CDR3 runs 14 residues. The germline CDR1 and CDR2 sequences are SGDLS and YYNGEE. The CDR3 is CASGPPGAVGELFF. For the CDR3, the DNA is TGTGCCAGCGGACCGCCGGGGGCGGTCGGGGAGCTGTTTTTT. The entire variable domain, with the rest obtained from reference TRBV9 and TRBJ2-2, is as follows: DSGVTQTPKHLITATGQRVTLRCSPRSGDLSVYWYQQSLDQGLQFLIQYYNGEERAKGNILERFSAQQFPDLHSELNLSSLELGDSALYFCASGPPGAVGELFFGEGSRLTVL.

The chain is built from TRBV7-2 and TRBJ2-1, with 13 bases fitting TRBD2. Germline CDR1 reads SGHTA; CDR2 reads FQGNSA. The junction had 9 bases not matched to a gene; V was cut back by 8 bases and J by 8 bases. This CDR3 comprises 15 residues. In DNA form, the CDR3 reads TGTGCCAGCGGGCCATCGGGACTAGCGGGGTATGAGCAGTTCTTC. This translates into CASGPSGLAGYEQFF.

This CDR3 is CASSPDSSVYF. In DNA, the CDR3 is TGTGCCAGCAGCCCGGACAGTTCGGTGTATTTT. The chain links TRBV12-3 or TRBV12-4 to TRBJ2-3, with D perhaps matching TRBD1 (6 bases). The CDR3 sequence is 11 residues long. V was shortened by 6 bases and J by 14 bases, with 15 bases between the two germline ends.

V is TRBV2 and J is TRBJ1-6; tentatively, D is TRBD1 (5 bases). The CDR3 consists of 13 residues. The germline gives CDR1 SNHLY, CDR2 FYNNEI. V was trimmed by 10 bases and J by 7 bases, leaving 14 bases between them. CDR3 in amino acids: CATQGVLNSPLHF. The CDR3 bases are TGTGCCACTCAAGGGGTTTTGAATTCACCCCTCCACTTT.

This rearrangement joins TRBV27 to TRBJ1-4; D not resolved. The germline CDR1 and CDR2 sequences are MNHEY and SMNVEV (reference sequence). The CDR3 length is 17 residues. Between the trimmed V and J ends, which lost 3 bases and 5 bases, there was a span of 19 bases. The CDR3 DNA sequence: TGTGCCAGCAGTTTTTTTCCCGGGCCCTCCCCGAATGAAAAACTGTTTTTT. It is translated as CASSFFPGPSPNEKLFF.

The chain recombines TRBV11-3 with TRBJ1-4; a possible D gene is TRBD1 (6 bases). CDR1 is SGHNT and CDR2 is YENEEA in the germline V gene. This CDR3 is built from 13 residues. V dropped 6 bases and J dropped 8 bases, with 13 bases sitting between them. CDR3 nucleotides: TGTGCCAGCAGTTACAGGGTTGGGGAAAAACTGTTTTTT. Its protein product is CASSYRVGEKLFF.

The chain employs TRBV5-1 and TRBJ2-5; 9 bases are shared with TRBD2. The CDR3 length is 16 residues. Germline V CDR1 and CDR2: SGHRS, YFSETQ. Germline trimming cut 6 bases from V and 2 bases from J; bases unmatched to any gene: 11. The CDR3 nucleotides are TGCGCCAGCAACCGGGGGCTAGCGGGGTTACAAGAGACCCAGTACTTC. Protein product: CASNRGLAGLQETQYF.

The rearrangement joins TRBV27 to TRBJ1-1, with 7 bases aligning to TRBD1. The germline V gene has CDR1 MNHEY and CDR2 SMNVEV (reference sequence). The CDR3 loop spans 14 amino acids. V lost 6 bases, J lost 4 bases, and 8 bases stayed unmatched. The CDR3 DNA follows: TGTGCCAGCAGACCGACAGGGACCTTCACTGAAGCTTTCTTT. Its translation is CASRPTGTFTEAFF.

DNA for the CDR3: TGTGCCTGGATCGGAGCCTCTGGAAACACCATATATTTT. This gives the protein CAWIGASGNTIYF. The J gene is TRBJ1-3, the V gene TRBV30; D uncertain. Trimming left V 4 bases short and J 0 bases short, with 7 bases between. CDR1 is GTSNPN, CDR2 SVGIG, per germline (reference sequence). This CDR3 spans 13 amino acids. Full variable domain (rest looked up from reference TRBV30 and TRBJ1-3): SQTIHQWPATLVQPVGSPLSLECTVEGTSNPNLYWYRQAAGRGLQLLFYSVGIGQISSEVPQNLSASRPQDRQFILSSKKLLLSDSGFYLCAWIGASGNTIYFGEGSWLTVV.

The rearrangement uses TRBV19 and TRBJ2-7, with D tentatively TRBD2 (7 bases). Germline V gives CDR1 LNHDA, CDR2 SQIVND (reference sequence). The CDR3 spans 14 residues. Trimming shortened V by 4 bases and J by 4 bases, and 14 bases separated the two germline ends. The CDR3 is CASSTDGGLYEQYF. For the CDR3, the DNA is TGTGCCAGTAGTACGGACGGGGGGCTTTACGAGCAGTACTTC.

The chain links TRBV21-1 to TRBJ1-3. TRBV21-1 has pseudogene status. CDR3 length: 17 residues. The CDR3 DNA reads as TGTGCCAGCAGCAAAAAAGCCCGGCGGGGGGACGGAAACACCATATATTTT. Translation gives CASSKKARRGDGNTIYF.

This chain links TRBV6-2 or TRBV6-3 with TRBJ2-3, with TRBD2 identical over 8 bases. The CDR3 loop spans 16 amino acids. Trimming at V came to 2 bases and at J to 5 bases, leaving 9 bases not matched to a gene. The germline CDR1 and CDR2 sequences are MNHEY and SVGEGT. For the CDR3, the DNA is TGTGCCAGCAGTTACCCTAGCGGGCCGTCAAGAGATACGCAGTATTTT. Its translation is CASSYPSGPSRDTQYF.

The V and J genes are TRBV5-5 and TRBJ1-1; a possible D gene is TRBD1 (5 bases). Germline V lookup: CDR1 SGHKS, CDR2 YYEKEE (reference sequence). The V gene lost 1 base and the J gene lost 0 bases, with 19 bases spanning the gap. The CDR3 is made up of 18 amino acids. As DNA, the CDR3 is TGTGCCAGCAGCTTGAGGGAACGGGCAGGGTACATGAACACTGAAGCTTTCTTT. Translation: CASSLRERAGYMNTEAFF.

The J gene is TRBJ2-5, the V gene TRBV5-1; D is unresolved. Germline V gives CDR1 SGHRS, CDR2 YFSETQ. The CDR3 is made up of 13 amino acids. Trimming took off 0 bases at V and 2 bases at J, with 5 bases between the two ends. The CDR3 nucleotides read TGCGCCAGCAGCTTGGGATTACAAGAGACCCAGTACTTC. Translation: CASSLGLQETQYF.

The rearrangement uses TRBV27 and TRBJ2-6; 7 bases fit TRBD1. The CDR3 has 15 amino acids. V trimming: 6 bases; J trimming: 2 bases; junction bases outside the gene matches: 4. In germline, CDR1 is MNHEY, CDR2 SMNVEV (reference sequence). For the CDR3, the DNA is TGTGCCAGCAGAGGTCAGGGGGCTGGGGCCAACGTCCTGACTTTC. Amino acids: CASRGQGAGANVLTF.

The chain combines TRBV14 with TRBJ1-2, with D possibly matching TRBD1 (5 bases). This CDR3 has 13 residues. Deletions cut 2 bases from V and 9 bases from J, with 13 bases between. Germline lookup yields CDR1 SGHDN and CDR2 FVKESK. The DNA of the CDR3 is TGTGCCAGCAGCCAATCGCGGGGCGCGAGCTACACCTTC. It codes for CASSQSRGASYTF.

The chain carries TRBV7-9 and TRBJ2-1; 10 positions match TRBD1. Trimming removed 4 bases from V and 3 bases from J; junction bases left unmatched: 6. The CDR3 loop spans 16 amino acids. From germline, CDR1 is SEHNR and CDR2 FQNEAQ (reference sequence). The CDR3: CASSSHRDRGYNEQFF. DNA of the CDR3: TGTGCCAGCAGCTCCCATCGGGACAGGGGCTACAATGAGCAGTTCTTC.

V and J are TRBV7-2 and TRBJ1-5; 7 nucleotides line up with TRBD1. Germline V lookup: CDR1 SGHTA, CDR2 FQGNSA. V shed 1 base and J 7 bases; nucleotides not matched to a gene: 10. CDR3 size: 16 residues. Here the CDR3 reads CASSLGTGTGGQPQHF. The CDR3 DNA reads TGTGCCAGCAGCTTAGGGACAGGTACGGGTGGACAGCCCCAGCATTTT.

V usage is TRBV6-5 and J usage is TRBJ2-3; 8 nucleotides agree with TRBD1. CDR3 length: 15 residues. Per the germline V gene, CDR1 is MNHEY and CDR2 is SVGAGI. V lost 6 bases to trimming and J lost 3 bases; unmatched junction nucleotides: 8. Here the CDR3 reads CASSGQGVRTDTQYF. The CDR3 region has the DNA TGTGCCAGCAGCGGACAGGGTGTAAGAACAGATACGCAGTATTTT.

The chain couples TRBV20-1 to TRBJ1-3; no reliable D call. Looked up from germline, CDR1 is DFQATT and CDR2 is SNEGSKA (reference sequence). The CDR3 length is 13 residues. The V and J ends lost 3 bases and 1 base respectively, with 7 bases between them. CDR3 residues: CSASRGSGNTIYF. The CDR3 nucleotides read TGCAGTGCTAGTCGGGGTTCTGGAAACACCATATATTTT.

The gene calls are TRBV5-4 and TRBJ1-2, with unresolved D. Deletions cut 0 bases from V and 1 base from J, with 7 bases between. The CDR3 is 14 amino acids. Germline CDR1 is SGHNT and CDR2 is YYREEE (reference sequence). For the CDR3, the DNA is TGTGCCAGCAGCTTGGTCGATAGTAACTATGGCTACACCTTC. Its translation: CASSLVDSNYGYTF.

CDR3 residues: CASTLERVEQYF. In nucleotides, the CDR3 is TGTGCCAGCACCTTGGAAAGGGTCGAGCAGTACTTC. This chain connects TRBV2 to TRBJ2-7; D not resolved. CDR3 size: 12 residues. Trimming removed 7 bases from V and 6 bases from J, with 13 bases in between. Germline loops: CDR1 SNHLY, CDR2 FYNNEI.

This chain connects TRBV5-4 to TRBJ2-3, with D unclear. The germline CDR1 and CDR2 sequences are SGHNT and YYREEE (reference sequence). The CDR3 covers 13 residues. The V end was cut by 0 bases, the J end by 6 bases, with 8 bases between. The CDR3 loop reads CASSLATSDTQYF. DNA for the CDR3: TGTGCCAGCAGCTTGGCCACAAGCGATACGCAGTATTTT.

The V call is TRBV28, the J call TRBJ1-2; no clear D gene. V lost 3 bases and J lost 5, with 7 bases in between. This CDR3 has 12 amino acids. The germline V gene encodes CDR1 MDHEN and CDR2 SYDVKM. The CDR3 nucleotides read TGTGCCAGCAGTTTTACCGTATATGGCTACACCTTC. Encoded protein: CASSFTVYGYTF.